This TCR beta chain was recovered during a study of cytomegalovirus exposure and HLA in healthy donors. Study-level findings and limits: There were fewer than 200 TCR beta chains listed as cytomegalovirus-associated. The finding came from a later analysis; first-cohort TCR clusters tended to co-occur in the 130 or so validation repertoires.

Points on this clone: Its specificity is not known.

Germline V gene lookup returns CDR1 SGHRS and CDR2 YFSETQ. With 2 bases clipped from V and 5 bases from J, the junction kept 4 bases outside the gene matches. The CDR3 consists of 14 residues. The donors were part of the validation cohort of roughly 130 subjects. That cohort was separate from the first cohort, which comprised roughly 670 subjects. Generated by immunoSEQ multiplex PCR, the TCRdb table keeps only in-frame clones and is missing some. The sample includes about 160,000 clones, about nine tenths of them seen just once. This sequence joins TRBV5-1 and TRBJ2-4; 7 positions agree with TRBD1. The TCR comes from a man between 18 and 35 years old in good health and CMV-seropositive. Sequenced input: PBMCs. CDR3 DNA: TGCGCCAGCAGCTTACAGGGGCCGGAAAACATTCAGTACTTC. Its protein product is CASSLQGPENIQYF. The full variable domain, its missing parts supplied by reference TRBV5-1 and TRBJ2-4, is KAGVTQTPRYLIKTRGQQVTLSCSPISGHRSVSWYQQTPGQGLQFLFEYFSETQRNKGNFPGRFSGRQFSNSRSEMNVSTLELGDSALYLCASSLQGPENIQYFGAGTRLSVL.